This T cell receptor beta chain was recovered during a study of OX40 agonist ivuxolimab in advanced cancers. Study details: Patients receiving dose escalation had hepatocellular carcinoma, melanoma, renal cell or head and neck cancer.

Profiled with immunoSEQ multiplex PCR; TCRdb holds only in-frame clones, not every one. The table has approximately 82,000 clones, 80% to 90% seen once. Note on this clone: The antigen remains undetermined.

Patients with autoimmune history or systemic immunosuppression were excluded. V lost 2 bases and J lost 4, with 11 bases in between. The CDR3 length is 14 residues. CDR1 and CDR2 from the germline V gene are SGHAT and FQNNGV. Study-level results: With doses of 0.1-3.0 mg/kg, partial responders showed among the lowest clonal expansion.

This material consisted of CD4+ or CD8+ T cells sorted from blood, taken in a trial of the OX40 agonist ivuxolimab. The sequence was collected from an adult with an advanced solid tumor such as melanoma, head and neck, liver or kidney cancer. This chain joins TRBV11-2 and TRBJ1-1; D gene uncertain. CDR3 in DNA: TGTGCCAGCAGCTTACGGGTCGAGGCCACTGAAGCTTTCTTT. It codes for CASSLRVEATEAFF. Variable domain in full (rest from reference TRBV11-2 and TRBJ1-1): EAGVAQSPRYKIIEKRQSVAFWCNPISGHATLYWYQQILGQGPKLLIQFQNNGVVDDSQLPKDRFSAERLKGVDSTLKIQPAKLEDSAVYLCASSLRVEATEAFFGQGTRLTVV.